This T cell receptor (beta chain) stems from a study of blood T cells in healthy people across ages. There were at least 5.5 micrograms of total RNA extracted from every sample. The authors ran a second PCR of about 6 to 11 cycles using a sample-barcoded 5' primer and a J-beta primer mix. MiXCR was run by TCRdb on the 5' RACE reads, yielding one entry per CDR3 protein. The sample lists roughly 2 million distinct CDR3 sequences, less than 50% occurring once. The CDR3 loop spans 16 amino acids. V lost 4 bases to trimming and J lost 4 bases, with 18 bases between them. Germline CDR1 SGDLS, CDR2 YYNGEE. V usage is TRBV9 and J usage is TRBJ1-5; a possible D gene is TRBD1 (5 bases). This sequence originates from a middle-aged woman in good health. The specimen was blood. The CDR3 spells CASSSGERGLNQPQHF. The CDR3 DNA is TGTGCCAGCAGCTCGGGGGAGAGGGGCCTAAATCAGCCCCAGCATTTT.